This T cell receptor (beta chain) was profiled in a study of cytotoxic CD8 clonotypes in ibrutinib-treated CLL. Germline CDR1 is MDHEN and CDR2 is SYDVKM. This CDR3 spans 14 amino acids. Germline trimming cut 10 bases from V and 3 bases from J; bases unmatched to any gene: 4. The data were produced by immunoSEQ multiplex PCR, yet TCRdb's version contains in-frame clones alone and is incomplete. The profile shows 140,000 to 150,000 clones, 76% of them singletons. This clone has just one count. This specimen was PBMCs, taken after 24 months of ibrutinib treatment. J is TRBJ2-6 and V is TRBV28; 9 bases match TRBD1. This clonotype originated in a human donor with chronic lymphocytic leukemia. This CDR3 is CATRQGGGANVLTF. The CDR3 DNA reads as TGTGCCACCCGACAGGGGGGTGGGGCCAACGTCCTGACTTTC. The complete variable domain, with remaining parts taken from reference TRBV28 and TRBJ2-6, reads DVKVTQSSRYLVKRTGEKVFLECVQDMDHENMFWYRQDPGLGLRLIYFSYDVKMKEKGDIPEGYSVSREKKERFSLILESASTNQTSMYLCATRQGGGANVLTFGAGSRLTVL.